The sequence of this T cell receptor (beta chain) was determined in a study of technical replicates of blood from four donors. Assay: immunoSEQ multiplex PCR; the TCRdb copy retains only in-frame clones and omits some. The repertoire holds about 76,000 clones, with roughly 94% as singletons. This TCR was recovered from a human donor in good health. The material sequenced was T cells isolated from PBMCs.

The CDR3 loop reads CASSLEQTYGNQPQHF. The DNA of the CDR3 is TGTGCCAGCAGCTTAGAACAGACATATGGCAATCAGCCCCAGCATTTT. The rearrangement uses TRBV7-8 and TRBJ1-5; no clear D. The CDR3 length is 16 residues. Per the germline V gene, CDR1 is SGHVS and CDR2 is FQNEAQ. V shed 1 base and J shed 2 bases, with 12 bases lying between them.